This T cell receptor (beta chain) was sequenced during a study of identical twins. The study's findings and limits: Conclusions were based on cross-sectional statistical analysis, without following the same donors.

This CDR3 is built from 14 residues. This clonotype ranks as medium-sized. Antigen: not known. At one boundary the junction diverges from the germline segment, which might be a read error. Template switching added a universal primer site; cDNA carried unique molecular identifiers. TCRdb re-derived calls from the 5' RACE reads in MiXCR, one entry per CDR3 protein. This table has roughly 490,000 distinct CDR3 sequences, 13% to 15% appearing once. The sample was also linked to a second study, of yellow fever vaccine responses in identical twins. That investigation notes: Twin vaccine T cell responses reportedly seemed partly convergent, partly personalized.

The chain couples TRBV12-3 or TRBV12-4 to TRBJ2-7; 10 bases are shared with TRBD2. The sequence was collected from a woman between 18 and 29 years old in good health. Sequencing input: CD4+ T cells sorted from blood. CDR3: CASSLAGASYEQYF. Here the CDR3 DNA reads TGTGCCAGCAGTCTAGCGGGAGCCTCCTACGAGCAGTACTTC.